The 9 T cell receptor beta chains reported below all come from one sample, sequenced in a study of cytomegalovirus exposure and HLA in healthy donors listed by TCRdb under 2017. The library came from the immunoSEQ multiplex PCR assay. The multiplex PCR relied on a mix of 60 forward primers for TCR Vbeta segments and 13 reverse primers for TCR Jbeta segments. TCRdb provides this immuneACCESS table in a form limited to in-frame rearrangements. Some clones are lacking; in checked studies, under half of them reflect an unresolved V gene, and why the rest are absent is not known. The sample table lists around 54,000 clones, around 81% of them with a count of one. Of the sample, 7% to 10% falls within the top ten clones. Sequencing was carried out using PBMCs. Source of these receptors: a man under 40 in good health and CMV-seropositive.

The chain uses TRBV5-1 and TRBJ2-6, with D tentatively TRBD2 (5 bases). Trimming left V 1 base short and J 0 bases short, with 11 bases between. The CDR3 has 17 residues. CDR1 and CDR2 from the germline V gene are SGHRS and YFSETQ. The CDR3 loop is CASSLSGLSSGANVLTF. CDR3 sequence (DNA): TGCGCCAGCAGCTTGAGCGGCCTGAGCTCTGGGGCCAACGTCCTGACTTTC.

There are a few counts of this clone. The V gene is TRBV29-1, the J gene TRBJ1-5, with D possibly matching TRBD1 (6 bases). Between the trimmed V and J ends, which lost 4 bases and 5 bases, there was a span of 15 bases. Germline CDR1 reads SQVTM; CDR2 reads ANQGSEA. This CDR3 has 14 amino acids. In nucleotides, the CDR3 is TGCAGCGTTGTGGTCGGGGACACAGATCAGCCCCAGCATTTT. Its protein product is CSVVVGDTDQPQHF.

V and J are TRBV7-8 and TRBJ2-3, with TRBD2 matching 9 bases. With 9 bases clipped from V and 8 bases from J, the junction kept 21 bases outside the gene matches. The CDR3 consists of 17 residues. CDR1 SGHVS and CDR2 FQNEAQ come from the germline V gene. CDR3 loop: CASTRGSSGETYGTQYF. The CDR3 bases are TGTGCCAGTACACGTGGGTCTAGCGGGGAAACTTATGGTACGCAGTATTTT.

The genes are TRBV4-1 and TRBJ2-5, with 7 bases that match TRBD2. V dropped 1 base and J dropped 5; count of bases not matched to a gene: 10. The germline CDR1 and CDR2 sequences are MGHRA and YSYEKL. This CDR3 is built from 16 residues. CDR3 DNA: TGCGCCAGCAGCCAAGGAAACGGGGGGTGGGTGGAGACCCAGTACTTC. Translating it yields CASSQGNGGWVETQYF.

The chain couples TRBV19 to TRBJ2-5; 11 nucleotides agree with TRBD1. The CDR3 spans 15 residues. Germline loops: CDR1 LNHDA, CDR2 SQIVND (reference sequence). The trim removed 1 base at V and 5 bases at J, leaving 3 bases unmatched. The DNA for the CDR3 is TGTGCCAGTAGTATAGGGACAGGGGGCGTGGAGACCCAGTACTTC. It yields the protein CASSIGTGGVETQYF.

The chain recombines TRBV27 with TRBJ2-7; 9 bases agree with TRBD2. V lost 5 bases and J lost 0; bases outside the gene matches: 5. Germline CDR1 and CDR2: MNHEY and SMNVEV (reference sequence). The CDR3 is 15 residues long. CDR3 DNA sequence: TGTGCCAGCAGTCTAAGCGGGGGGCTCTCCTACGAGCAGTACTTC. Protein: CASSLSGGLSYEQYF.

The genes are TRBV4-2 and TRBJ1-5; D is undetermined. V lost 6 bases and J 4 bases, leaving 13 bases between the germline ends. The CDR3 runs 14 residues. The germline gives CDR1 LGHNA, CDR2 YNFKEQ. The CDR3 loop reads CASSQSTVNQPQHF. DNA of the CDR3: TGTGCCAGCAGTCAATCCACAGTGAATCAGCCCCAGCATTTT.

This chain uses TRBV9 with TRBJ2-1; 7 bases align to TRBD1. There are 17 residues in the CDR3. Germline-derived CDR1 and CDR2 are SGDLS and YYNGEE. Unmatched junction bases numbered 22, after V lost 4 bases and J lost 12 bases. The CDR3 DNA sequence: TGTGCCAGCAGCTCCGGCGCGGGTTTAGGGACAGCCGAAGGGCAGTTCTTC. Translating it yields CASSSGAGLGTAEGQFF. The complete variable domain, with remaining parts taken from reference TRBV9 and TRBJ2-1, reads DSGVTQTPKHLITATGQRVTLRCSPRSGDLSVYWYQQSLDQGLQFLIQYYNGEERAKGNILERFSAQQFPDLHSELNLSSLELGDSALYFCASSSGAGLGTAEGQFFGPGTRLTVL.

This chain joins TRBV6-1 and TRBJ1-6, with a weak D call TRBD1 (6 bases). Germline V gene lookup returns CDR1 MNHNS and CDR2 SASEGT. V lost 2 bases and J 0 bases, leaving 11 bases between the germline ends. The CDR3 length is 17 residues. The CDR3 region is CASSEITGSSYNSPLHF. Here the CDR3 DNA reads TGTGCCAGCAGTGAAATTACAGGGAGCTCCTATAATTCACCCCTCCACTTT.